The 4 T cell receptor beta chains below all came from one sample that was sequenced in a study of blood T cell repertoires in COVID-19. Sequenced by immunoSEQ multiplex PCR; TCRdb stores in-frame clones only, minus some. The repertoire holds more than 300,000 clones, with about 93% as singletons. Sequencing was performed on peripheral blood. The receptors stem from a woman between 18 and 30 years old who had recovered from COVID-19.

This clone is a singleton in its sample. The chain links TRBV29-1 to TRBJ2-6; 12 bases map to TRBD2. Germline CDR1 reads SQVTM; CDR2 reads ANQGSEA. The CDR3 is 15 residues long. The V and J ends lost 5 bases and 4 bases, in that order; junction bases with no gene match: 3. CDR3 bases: TGCAGCGTTAGGACTAGCGGGACCGGGGCCAACGTCCTGACTTTC. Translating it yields CSVRTSGTGANVLTF.

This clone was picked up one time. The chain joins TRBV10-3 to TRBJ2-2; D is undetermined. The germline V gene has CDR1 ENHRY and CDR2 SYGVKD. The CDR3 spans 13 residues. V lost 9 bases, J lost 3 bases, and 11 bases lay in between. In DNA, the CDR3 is TGTGCCATATCGGCGGAGTACACCGGGGAGCTGTTTTTT. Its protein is CAISAEYTGELFF.

DNA of the CDR3: TGTGCCAGCTCAGGAGCGGGAGGCCCTAGCTCCTACAATGAGCAGTTCTTC. Protein product: CASSGAGGPSSYNEQFF. The chain uses TRBV18 and TRBJ2-1; the match to TRBD2 covers 9 bases. The CDR3 is made up of 17 amino acids. With V trimmed by 5 bases and J by 0 bases, 8 bases remained unmatched. Germline V gene lookup returns CDR1 KGHSH and CDR2 LQKENI.

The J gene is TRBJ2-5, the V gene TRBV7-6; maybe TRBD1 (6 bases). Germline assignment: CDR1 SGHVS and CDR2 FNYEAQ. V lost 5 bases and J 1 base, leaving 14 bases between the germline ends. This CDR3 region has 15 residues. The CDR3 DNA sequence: TGTGCCAGCAGCCTCAAAACAGGGATCCAAGAGACCCAGTACTTC. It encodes CASSLKTGIQETQYF.